The 19 T cell receptor beta chains in this list originate from one sample, sequenced in a study of cytomegalovirus exposure and HLA in healthy donors. Use of 60 Vbeta and 13 Jbeta primers characterized the PCR. Some clones are missing from TCRdb's copy, which holds only in-frame ones; the method was immunoSEQ multiplex PCR. The sample contains 100,000 to 150,000 clones, 65% to 85% of which appear only once. Material: PBMCs. The receptor set was obtained from a man younger than 35 in good health and CMV-seropositive.

This chain uses TRBV10-1 with TRBJ1-1; perhaps TRBD1 as D (5 bases). The germline V gene has CDR1 WNHNN and CDR2 SYGVQD (reference sequence). The CDR3 covers 13 residues. Trimming took off 3 bases at V and 6 bases at J, with 11 bases between the two ends. The CDR3 sequence is CASSDRASSEAFF. In DNA, the CDR3 is TGCGCCAGCAGTGACAGGGCTTCGTCTGAAGCTTTCTTT.

This clone has more than one count but fewer than ten. V gene TRBV7-8 combines with J gene TRBJ2-1; 8 bases are shared with TRBD2. Germline-derived CDR1 and CDR2 are SGHVS and FQNEAQ. The CDR3 is 16 residues long. Trimming at V came to 11 bases and at J to 7 bases, leaving 19 bases not matched to a gene. CDR3 protein: CAVVGKAGGPINEQFF. The CDR3 DNA is TGTGCCGTAGTCGGGAAGGCGGGAGGCCCCATAAATGAGCAGTTCTTC.

This rearrangement joins TRBV5-6 to TRBJ2-5; 8 nucleotides match TRBD1. This CDR3 contains 17 residues. Germline V gives CDR1 SGHDT, CDR2 YYEEEE. Trimming removed 4 bases from V and 0 bases from J; junction bases left unmatched: 11. CDR3 region: CASSERWTGMYQETQYF. Here the CDR3 DNA reads TGTGCCAGCAGCGAGAGGTGGACAGGGATGTACCAAGAGACCCAGTACTTC.

This chain connects TRBV4-1 to TRBJ1-2, with D maybe TRBD1 (6 bases). Looked up from germline, CDR1 is MGHRA and CDR2 is YSYEKL. V was clipped by 4 bases and J by 6 bases, with 18 bases between them. This CDR3 region has 15 residues. CDR3 sequence (DNA): TGCGCCAGCAGCCTATATACAGGGCCCGGGCATGGCTACACCTTC. Translation: CASSLYTGPGHGYTF.

This chain links TRBV12-5 with TRBJ2-7; no reliable D call. The CDR3 consists of 12 residues. The V end was cut by 1 base, the J end by 6 bases, with 7 bases between. CDR1 is LGHNT and CDR2 is FRNRAP in the germline V gene. This CDR3 reads CASGLGSREQYF. CDR3 bases: TGTGCTAGTGGTTTGGGAAGCCGCGAGCAGTACTTC.

The chain links TRBV7-9 to TRBJ1-1; D not certain. Trimming shortened V by 4 bases and J by 4 bases, and 10 bases separated the two germline ends. The germline gives CDR1 SEHNR, CDR2 FQNEAQ (reference sequence). This CDR3 comprises 13 residues. CDR3: CASSSPSLTEAFF. The CDR3 DNA sequence: TGTGCCAGCAGCTCCCCGAGTCTCACTGAAGCTTTCTTT.

This sequence joins TRBV21-1 and TRBJ1-1. TRBV21-1 constitutes a pseudogene. The CDR3 spans 17 residues. In nucleotides, the CDR3 is TGTGCCAGCAGCAAAGAGAGGCCCCGTGCTATGAACACTGAAGCTTTCTTT. It translates to CASSKERPRAMNTEAFF.

The chain uses TRBV9 and TRBJ1-3; perhaps TRBD1 as D (6 bases). Germline loops: CDR1 SGDLS, CDR2 YYNGEE. V lost 3 bases and J 0 bases, leaving 19 bases between the germline ends. There are 18 residues in the CDR3. The CDR3 sequence is CASSDSRRQDGSGNTIYF. The CDR3 DNA follows: TGTGCCAGCAGCGACTCAAGAAGACAGGACGGCTCTGGAAACACCATATATTTT.

The chain links TRBV19 to TRBJ2-2; 8 positions agree with TRBD2. Germline CDR1 LNHDA, CDR2 SQIVND (reference sequence). The V gene end was trimmed by 7 bases and the J gene end by 4 bases; junction bases not matched to a gene: 8. This CDR3 spans 15 amino acids. The CDR3 here is CASTLAGGGTGELFF. The CDR3, as DNA: TGTGCCAGTACCTTGGCGGGGGGCGGCACCGGGGAGCTGTTTTTT.

The chain has TRBV7-2 and TRBJ1-1, with TRBD1 matching over 9 bases. The CDR3 runs 15 residues. The junction had 5 bases not matched to a gene; V was cut back by 5 bases and J by 1 base. The germline V gene has CDR1 SGHTA and CDR2 FQGNSA. The CDR3 loop reads CASSGRTGANTEAFF. CDR3 nucleotide sequence: TGTGCCAGCAGCGGAAGGACAGGGGCGAACACTGAAGCTTTCTTT.

The genes are TRBV27 and TRBJ1-2; 7 nucleotides align to TRBD1. Germline CDR1 MNHEY, CDR2 SMNVEV (reference sequence). Trimming cost V 6 bases and J 8 bases; bases outside gene matches: 12. The CDR3 covers 14 residues. CDR3 nucleotides: TGTGCCAGCAGCACGATACCGACAGGGTTCGGCTACACCTTC. It encodes CASSTIPTGFGYTF.

The chain carries TRBV21-1 and TRBJ2-7; whether TRBD2, the table's D call, matches the DNA was not checked. TRBV21-1 is a recognized pseudogene. This CDR3 contains 15 residues. CDR3 loop: CASRRGGALRNEQYF. Written as DNA, the CDR3 is TGTGCCAGCAGGAGGGGGGGGGCACTAAGGAACGAGCAGTACTTC.

The gene calls are TRBV29-1 and TRBJ2-5, with 7 bases lining up with TRBD1. V dropped 5 bases and J dropped 13; count of bases not matched to a gene: 10. This CDR3 has 11 residues. The germline CDR1 and CDR2 sequences are SQVTM and ANQGSEA. The DNA for the CDR3 is TGCAGCGTTCTAAGACAGGGAAACCCGTACTTC. Its protein product is CSVLRQGNPYF. Supplemented by reference TRBV29-1 and TRBJ2-5, the full variable domain reads SAVISQKPSRDICQRGTSLTIQCQVDSQVTMMFWYRQQPGQSLTLIATANQGSEATYESGFVIDKFPISRPNLTFSTLTVSNMSPEDSSIYLCSVLRQGNPYFGPGTRLLVL.

The chain recombines TRBV19 with TRBJ1-2; tentative D call: TRBD1 (6 bases). V dropped 6 bases and J dropped 8 bases, with 13 bases sitting between them. The germline gives CDR1 LNHDA, CDR2 SQIVND (reference sequence). The CDR3 spans 12 residues. The CDR3 is CASRTGLGGYTF. The CDR3 DNA reads TGTGCCAGTAGGACAGGACTGGGCGGCTACACCTTC.

V usage is TRBV2 and J usage is TRBJ1-1, with 10 bases matching TRBD1. Germline-derived CDR1 and CDR2 are SNHLY and FYNNEI. The V and J ends lost 7 bases and 4 bases, in that order; junction bases with no gene match: 9. CDR3 length: 15 amino acids. DNA of the CDR3: TGTGCCAGCAAACCAGACAGGGGGCGGGGCACTGAAGCTTTCTTT. Protein sequence: CASKPDRGRGTEAFF.

V gene TRBV2 combines with J gene TRBJ1-2; no definite D call. CDR1 SNHLY and CDR2 FYNNEI come from the germline V gene. With 7 bases removed from V and 1 base from J, the gap between germline ends came to 7 bases. The CDR3 is 12 residues long. DNA for the CDR3: TGTGCCAGCATGCAGGATAACTATGGCTACACCTTC. This encodes CASMQDNYGYTF.

The rearrangement joins TRBV19 to TRBJ1-4; 7 nucleotides align to TRBD1. From germline, CDR1 is LNHDA and CDR2 SQIVND (reference sequence). The CDR3 is made up of 17 amino acids. Trimming cost V 4 bases and J 2 bases; bases outside gene matches: 10. DNA of the CDR3: TGTGCCAGTAGTACCGACCGTCAACAGGGGACTAATGAAAAACTGTTTTTT. This translates into CASSTDRQQGTNEKLFF.

This chain uses TRBV18 with TRBJ2-3; 7 bases fit TRBD1. V lost 5 bases and J lost 6; bases outside the gene matches: 5. CDR3 size: 13 residues. Germline CDR1 reads KGHSH; CDR2 reads LQKENI. The CDR3 loop reads CASSLSRGDTQYF. In nucleotides, the CDR3 is TGTGCCAGCTCATTGAGCAGGGGGGATACGCAGTATTTT.

This clone was recorded a few times. V is TRBV6-5 and J is TRBJ2-7; 7 bases agree with TRBD1. This CDR3 is built from 14 residues. After removal of 2 bases from V and 4 bases from J, the junction contained 5 bases not matched to a gene. CDR1 MNHEY and CDR2 SVGAGI come from the germline V gene. CDR3 amino acids: CASSYAGRGYEQYF. The DNA of the CDR3 is TGTGCCAGCAGTTACGCGGGCAGGGGGTACGAGCAGTACTTC.